The TCR beta chain under discussion was sequenced for a study of metastatic and nonmetastatic thyroid tumors. Study context: Patients with malignant and benign thyroid disease provided blood and tumor or nodule tissue, whose repertoires were compared.

TCRdb re-called the PCR reads via MiXCR. In the table there are over 30,000 clones, about 15% of which are singletons. CDR1 and CDR2 (germline): SGHTA, FQGNSA. The CDR3 contains 14 residues. V lost 1 base, J lost 6 bases, and 6 bases stayed unmatched. In its sample, this clone was seen many times. Antigen unknown. Findings and caveats of the study: Patients with malignant thyroid tumors reportedly had significantly higher TCR beta diversity than those with benign nodules, in blood and tumor.

No patient had received any treatment before thyroid surgery. Source material: blood. The receptor comes from a male donor with papillary thyroid cancer or a benign thyroid nodule (not recorded which). Some clones in this sample may be carry-over from other donors' samples. V and J are TRBV7-2 and TRBJ2-7, with 7 positions matching TRBD1. Here the CDR3 DNA reads TGTGCCAGCAGCTTAGGGAGATCAGGGGGCGAGCAGTACTTC. Protein sequence: CASSLGRSGGEQYF.